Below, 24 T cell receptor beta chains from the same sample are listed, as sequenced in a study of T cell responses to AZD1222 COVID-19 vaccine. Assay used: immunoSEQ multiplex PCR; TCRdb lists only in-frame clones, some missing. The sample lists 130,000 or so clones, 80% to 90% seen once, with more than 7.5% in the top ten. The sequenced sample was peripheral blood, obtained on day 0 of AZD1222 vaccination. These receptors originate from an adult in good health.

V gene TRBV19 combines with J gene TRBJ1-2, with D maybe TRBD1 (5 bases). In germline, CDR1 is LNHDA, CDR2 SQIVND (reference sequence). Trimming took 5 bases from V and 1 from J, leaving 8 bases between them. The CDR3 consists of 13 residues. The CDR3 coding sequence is TGTGCCAGTAGTTACAGGAGTAACTATGGCTACACCTTC. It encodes CASSYRSNYGYTF.

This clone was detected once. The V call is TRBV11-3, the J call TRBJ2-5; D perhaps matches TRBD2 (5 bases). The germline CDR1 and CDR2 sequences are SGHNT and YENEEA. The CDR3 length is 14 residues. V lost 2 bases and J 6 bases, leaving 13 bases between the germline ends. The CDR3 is CASSLRGSGQTQYF. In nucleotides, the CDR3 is TGTGCCAGCAGCTTAAGAGGCAGCGGACAGACCCAGTACTTC.

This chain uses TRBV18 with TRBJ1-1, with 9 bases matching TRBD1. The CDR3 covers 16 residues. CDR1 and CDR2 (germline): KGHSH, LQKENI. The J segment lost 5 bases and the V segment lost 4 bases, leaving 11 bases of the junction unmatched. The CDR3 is CASSLGTGKGNTEAFF. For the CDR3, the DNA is TGTGCCAGCTCACTCGGGACAGGGAAGGGAAATACTGAAGCTTTCTTT.

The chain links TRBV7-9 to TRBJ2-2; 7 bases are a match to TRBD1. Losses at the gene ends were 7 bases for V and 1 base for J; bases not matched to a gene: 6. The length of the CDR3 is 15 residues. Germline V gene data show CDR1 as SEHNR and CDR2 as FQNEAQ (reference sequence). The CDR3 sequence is CASIPTGRNTGELFF. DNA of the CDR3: TGTGCCAGCATCCCGACAGGGAGGAACACCGGGGAGCTGTTTTTT.

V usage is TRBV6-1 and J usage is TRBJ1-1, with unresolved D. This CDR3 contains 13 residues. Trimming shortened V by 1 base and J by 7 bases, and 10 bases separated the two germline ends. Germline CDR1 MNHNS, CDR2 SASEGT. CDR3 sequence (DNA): TGTGCCAGCAGTGAAGAACAGCCCCTTGAAGCTTTCTTT. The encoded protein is CASSEEQPLEAFF.

CDR3 DNA sequence: TGTGCCAGCAGCCCGACAGGGGGGTTTGTCGCCGGGGAGCTGTTTTTT. Its protein is CASSPTGGFVAGELFF. The V call is TRBV7-6, the J call TRBJ2-2; 9 bases fit TRBD1. CDR1 and CDR2 from the germline V gene are SGHVS and FNYEAQ. The CDR3 is made up of 16 amino acids. Trimming cost V 5 bases and J 6 bases; bases outside gene matches: 10.

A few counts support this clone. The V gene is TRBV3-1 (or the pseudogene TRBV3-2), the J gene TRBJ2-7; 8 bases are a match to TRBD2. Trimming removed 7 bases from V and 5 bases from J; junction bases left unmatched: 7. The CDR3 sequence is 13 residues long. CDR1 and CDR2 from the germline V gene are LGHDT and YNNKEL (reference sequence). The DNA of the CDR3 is TGTGCCAGCAACACGGGGGGGCCCGACGAGCAGTACTTC. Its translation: CASNTGGPDEQYF.

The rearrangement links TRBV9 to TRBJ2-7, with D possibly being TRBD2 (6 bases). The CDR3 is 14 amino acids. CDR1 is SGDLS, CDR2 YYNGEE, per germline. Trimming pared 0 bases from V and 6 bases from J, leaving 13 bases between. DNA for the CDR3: TGTGCCAGCAGCGTAGAACTCGGCGGGGTCGAGCAGTACTTC. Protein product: CASSVELGGVEQYF.

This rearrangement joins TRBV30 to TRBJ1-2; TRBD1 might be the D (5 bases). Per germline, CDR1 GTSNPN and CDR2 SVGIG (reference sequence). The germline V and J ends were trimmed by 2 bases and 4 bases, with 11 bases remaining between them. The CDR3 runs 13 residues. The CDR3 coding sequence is TGTGCCTGGAGTTTTAGGGGAACCTATGGCTACACCTTC. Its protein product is CAWSFRGTYGYTF.

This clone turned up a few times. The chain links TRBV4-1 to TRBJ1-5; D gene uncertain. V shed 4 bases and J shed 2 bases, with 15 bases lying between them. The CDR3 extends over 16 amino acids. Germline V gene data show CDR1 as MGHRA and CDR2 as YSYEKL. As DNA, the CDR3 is TGCGCCAGCAGCCCTAGCGGGGTGAGGGGCAATCAGCCCCAGCATTTT. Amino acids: CASSPSGVRGNQPQHF.

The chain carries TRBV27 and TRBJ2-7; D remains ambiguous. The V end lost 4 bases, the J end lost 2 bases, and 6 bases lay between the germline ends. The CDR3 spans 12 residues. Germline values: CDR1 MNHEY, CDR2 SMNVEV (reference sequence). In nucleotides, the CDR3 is TGTGCCAGCAGTTCCCTAACCTACGAGCAGTACTTC. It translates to CASSSLTYEQYF.

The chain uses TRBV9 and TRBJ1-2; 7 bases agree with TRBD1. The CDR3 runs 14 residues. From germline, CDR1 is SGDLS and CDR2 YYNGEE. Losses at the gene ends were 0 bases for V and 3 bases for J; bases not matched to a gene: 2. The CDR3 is CASSVAGQDYGYTF. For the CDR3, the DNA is TGTGCCAGCAGCGTAGCTGGACAGGACTATGGCTACACCTTC.

The CDR3 DNA reads as TGTGCCAGCAGCTTGAGATACGAGCAGTACTTC. It specifies CASSLRYEQYF. This chain links TRBV5-6 with TRBJ2-7; D call uncertain. Trimming removed 1 base at V and 4 bases at J, with 3 bases between. This CDR3 region has 11 residues. Germline values: CDR1 SGHDT, CDR2 YYEEEE.

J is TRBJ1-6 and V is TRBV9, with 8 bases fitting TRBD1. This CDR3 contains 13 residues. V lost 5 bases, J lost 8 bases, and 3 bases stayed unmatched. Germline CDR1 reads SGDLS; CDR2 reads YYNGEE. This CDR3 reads CASRTGEYSPLHF. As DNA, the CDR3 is TGTGCCAGCAGGACAGGGGAGTATTCACCCCTCCACTTT.

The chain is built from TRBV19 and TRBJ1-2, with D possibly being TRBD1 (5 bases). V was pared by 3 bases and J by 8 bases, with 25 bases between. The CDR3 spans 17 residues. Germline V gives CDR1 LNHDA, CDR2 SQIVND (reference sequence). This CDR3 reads CASSIYPRGRSQGGYTF. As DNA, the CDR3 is TGTGCCAGTAGTATTTACCCGAGGGGCCGATCCCAAGGGGGCTACACCTTC.

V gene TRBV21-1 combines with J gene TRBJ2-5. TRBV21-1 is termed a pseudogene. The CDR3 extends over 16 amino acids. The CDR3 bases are TGTGCCAGCAGCAACCCAGCCCTGCCCTACCAAGAGACCCAGTACTTC. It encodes CASSNPALPYQETQYF.

Here the CDR3 DNA reads TGTGCCAGCAGTCCCACGGGGAACGGGCGGAGTACGCAGTATTTT. Its protein product is CASSPTGNGRSTQYF. The V call is TRBV2, the J call TRBJ2-3; possible D gene TRBD2, 5 bases. The V gene's germline CDR1 is SNHLY and CDR2 FYNNEI. The V and J ends lost 5 bases and 8 bases respectively, with 20 bases between them. The CDR3 has 15 residues.

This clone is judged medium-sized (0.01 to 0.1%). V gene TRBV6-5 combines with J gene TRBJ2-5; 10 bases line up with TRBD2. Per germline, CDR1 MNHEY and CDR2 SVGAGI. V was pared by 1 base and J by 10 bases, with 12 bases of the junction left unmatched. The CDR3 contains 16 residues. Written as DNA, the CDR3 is TGTGCCAGCAGTTACTTAAAGCCTAGCGGGAGCGAGGGCCAGTACTTC. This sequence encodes CASSYLKPSGSEGQYF.

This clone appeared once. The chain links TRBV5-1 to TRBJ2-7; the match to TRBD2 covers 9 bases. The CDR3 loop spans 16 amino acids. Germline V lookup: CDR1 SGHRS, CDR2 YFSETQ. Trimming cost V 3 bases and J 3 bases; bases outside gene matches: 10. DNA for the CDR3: TGCGCCAGCAGCTCGGTTAGCGGGGGCCATGACTACGAGCAGTACTTC. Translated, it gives CASSSVSGGHDYEQYF.

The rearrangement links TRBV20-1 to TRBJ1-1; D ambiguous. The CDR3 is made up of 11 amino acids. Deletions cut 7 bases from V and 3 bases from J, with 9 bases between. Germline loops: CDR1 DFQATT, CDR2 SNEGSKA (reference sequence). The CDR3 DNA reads TGCAGTGTACTCGGGGACACTGAAGCTTTCTTT. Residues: CSVLGDTEAFF.

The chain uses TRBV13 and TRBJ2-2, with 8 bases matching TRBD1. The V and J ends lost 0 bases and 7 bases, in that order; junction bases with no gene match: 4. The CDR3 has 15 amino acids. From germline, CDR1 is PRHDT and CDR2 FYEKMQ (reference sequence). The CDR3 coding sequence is TGTGCCAGCAGCTTAGGCGGACAGGGTATCGGGGAGCTGTTTTTT. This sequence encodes CASSLGGQGIGELFF.

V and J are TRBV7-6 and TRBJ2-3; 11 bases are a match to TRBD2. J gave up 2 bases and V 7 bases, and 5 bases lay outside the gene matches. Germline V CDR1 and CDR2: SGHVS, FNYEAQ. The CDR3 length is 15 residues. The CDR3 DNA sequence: TGTGCCAGCACCCCTAGCGGGAGGCCCACAGATACGCAGTATTTT. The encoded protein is CASTPSGRPTDTQYF.

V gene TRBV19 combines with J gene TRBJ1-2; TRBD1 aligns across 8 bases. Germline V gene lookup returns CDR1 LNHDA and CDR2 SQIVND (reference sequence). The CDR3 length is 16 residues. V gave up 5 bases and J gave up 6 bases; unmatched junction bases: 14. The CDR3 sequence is CASSAQDRVTADGYTF. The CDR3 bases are TGTGCCAGTAGTGCCCAGGACAGGGTAACGGCGGATGGCTACACCTTC.

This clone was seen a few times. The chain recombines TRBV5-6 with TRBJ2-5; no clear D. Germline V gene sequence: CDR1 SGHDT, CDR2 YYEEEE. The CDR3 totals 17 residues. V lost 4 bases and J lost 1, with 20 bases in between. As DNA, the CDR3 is TGTGCCAGCAGCGGGGTGGTTATGTTTTGGGGCCAAGAGACCCAGTACTTC. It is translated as CASSGVVMFWGQETQYF.